This T cell receptor (beta chain) was sequenced for a study of CD8 T cells in Susac syndrome. This CDR3 has 13 amino acids. V was clipped by 8 bases and J by 6 bases, with 13 bases between them. The T cells that were sequenced for TCR beta were CD8+ and CD4+ cells from blood. Negative isolation yielded CD4+ and CD8+ T cells, and FACS enriched TEMRA cells. The study, taken as a whole, reports: The relatively small number of individuals in the TCR sequencing and HLA analysis was acknowledged by the study.

Reverse transcription of roughly 0.5 to 1 ug RNA was carried out with random hexamers. It was immunoSEQ multiplex PCR that amplified TCR beta CDR3 across 54 Vbeta and 13 Jbeta. TCRdb re-called the immunoSEQ multiplex PCR reads through MiXCR, storing one row per CDR3 protein. Found here are approximately 120,000 distinct CDR3 sequences, 85% to 95% of them singletons; the top ten hold approximately 0.12%. Comment on this clonotype: Its antigen remains unidentified.

This clonotype was obtained from a human donor in good health. The sequenced sample consisted of CD8+ T cells from PBMCs. The J gene is TRBJ2-2, the V gene TRBV12-3 or TRBV12-4; D possibly matches TRBD1 or TRBD2 (5 bases each). DNA for the CDR3: TGTGCCAGCGGGACGTCTGGACCCGGGGAGCTGTTTTTT. This encodes CASGTSGPGELFF.